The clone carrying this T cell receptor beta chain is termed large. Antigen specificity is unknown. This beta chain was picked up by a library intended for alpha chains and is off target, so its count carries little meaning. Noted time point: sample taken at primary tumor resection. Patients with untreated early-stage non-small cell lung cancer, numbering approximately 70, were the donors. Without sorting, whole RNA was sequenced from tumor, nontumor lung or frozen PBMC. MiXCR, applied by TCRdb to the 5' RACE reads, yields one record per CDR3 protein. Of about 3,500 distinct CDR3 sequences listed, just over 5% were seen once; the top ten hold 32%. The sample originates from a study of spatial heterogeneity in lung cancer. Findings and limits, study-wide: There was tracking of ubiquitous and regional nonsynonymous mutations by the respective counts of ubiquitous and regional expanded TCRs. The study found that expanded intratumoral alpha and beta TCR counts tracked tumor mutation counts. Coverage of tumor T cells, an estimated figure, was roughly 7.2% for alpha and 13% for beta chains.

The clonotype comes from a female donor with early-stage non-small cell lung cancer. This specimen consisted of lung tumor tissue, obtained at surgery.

The CDR3 sequence is CAITADRDYNEQFF. The CDR3 nucleotides are TGTGCCATCACTGCGGACCGAGACTACAATGAGCAGTTCTTC. J is TRBJ2-1 and V is TRBV10-3, with no clear D. The V and J ends lost 7 bases and 3 bases respectively, with 13 bases between them. The CDR3 has 14 amino acids. Germline V gives CDR1 ENHRY, CDR2 SYGVKD.